These T cell receptor beta chains were read from a single sample in a study of T cell clones after liver transplantation. Produced via immunoSEQ multiplex PCR; TCRdb's table is partial and in-frame only. This table has around 110,000 clones, about nine tenths appearing once. The sequenced sample was CD4+ T cells from blood, obtained 12 months after liver transplant. These receptors came from a human patient who received a liver transplant. Some T cells may be the graft donor's. CDR3s include the opening cysteine and the closing phenylalanine or tryptophan. A D gene is named only where the DNA matches it firmly. Expanded clones get a size class; other rows say once, few or many, or leave the size out.

size | J | V | D | CDR3 | DNA
NA | TRBJ2-7 | TRBV19 | NA | CASSIGGVDYEQYF | TGTGCCAGTAGTATAGGAGGGGTCGACTACGAGCAGTACTTC
NA | TRBJ1-1 | TRBV11-3 | NA | CASSLAPSRAEAFF | TGTGCCAGCAGCTTAGCCCCCAGTCGTGCTGAAGCTTTCTTT
NA | TRBJ2-7 | TRBV11-2 | TRBD2 | CASSLARRGDYYEQYF | TGTGCCAGCAGCTTAGCAAGGCGGGGGGATTACTACGAGCAGTACTTC
NA | TRBJ1-1 | TRBV4-3 | NA | CASSRTTGNTEAFF | TGCGCCAGCAGCCGTACAACAGGGAACACTGAAGCTTTCTTT
NA | TRBJ2-5 | TRBV5-1 | NA | CASSPRTGLGETQYF | TGCGCCAGCAGCCCTAGAACGGGACTCGGAGAGACCCAGTACTTC
NA | TRBJ1-5 | TRBV27 | NA | CASSLQGMGNQPQHF | TGTGCCAGCAGTTTACAGGGCATGGGCAATCAGCCCCAGCATTTT
NA | TRBJ2-5 | TRBV11-2 | NA | CASSFGGGSGLGETQYF | TGTGCCAGCAGCTTCGGGGGCGGATCCGGACTAGGAGAGACCCAGTACTTC
medium-sized | TRBJ1-5 | TRBV2 | TRBD1 | CASSPGQGYQPQHF | TGTGCCAGCAGCCCCGGACAGGGCTACCAGCCCCAGCATTTT
NA | TRBJ1-1 | TRBV6-5 | TRBD1 | CASKLQGGSEAFF | TGTGCCAGCAAATTACAGGGGGGATCTGAAGCTTTCTTT
NA | TRBJ1-5 | TRBV9 | NA | CASSVGGEGNQPQHF | TGTGCCAGCAGCGTAGGAGGGGAGGGCAATCAGCCCCAGCATTTT
NA | TRBJ2-7 | TRBV6-5 | TRBD1 | CASSRSGQVHEQYF | TGTGCCAGCAGCAGGTCTGGACAGGTCCACGAGCAGTACTTC
NA | TRBJ2-5 | TRBV7-2 | NA | CASRPSGPRAHGETQYF | TGTGCCAGCAGACCAAGCGGGCCCAGGGCCCATGGGGAGACCCAGTACTTC
NA | TRBJ2-3 | TRBV2 | NA | CASSVDRQVRDTQYF | TGTGCCAGCAGCGTAGACAGGCAGGTCCGTGATACGCAGTATTTT
NA | TRBJ2-2 | TRBV11-3 | TRBD1 | CASSGQGAIGELFF | TGTGCCAGCAGTGGACAGGGGGCGATCGGGGAGCTGTTTTTT
NA | TRBJ2-2 | TRBV2 | TRBD2 | CASTERGPGAGELFF | TGTGCCAGCACCGAGCGGGGGCCTGGGGCCGGGGAGCTGTTTTTT
NA | TRBJ1-5 | TRBV28 | NA | CASSFGAGGNQPQHF | TGTGCCAGCAGTTTCGGGGCAGGGGGCAATCAGCCCCAGCATTTT
NA | TRBJ2-5 | TRBV11-3 | TRBD1 | CASSPGQGETQYF | TGTGCCAGCAGTCCGGGACAGGGGGAGACCCAGTACTTC
NA | TRBJ2-1 | TRBV6-5 | NA | CASRPDGARQFF | TGTGCCAGCAGACCCGACGGAGCCCGGCAGTTCTTC
NA | TRBJ1-1 | TRBV7-3 | NA | CASSLYSVENTEAFF | TGTGCCAGCAGCTTATACAGCGTCGAGAACACTGAAGCTTTCTTT